This T cell receptor beta chain is from a study of radiotherapy plus CTLA-4 blockade in lung cancer. Study-wide context: Among enrolled patients, under 20% responded and about 30% achieved disease control. The study, taken as a whole, reports: Blood saw expansion of tumor-derived TCR clones after radiotherapy plus ipilimumab. Per reports, early blood T cell clone dynamics, plus interferon-beta, forecast response most strongly.

With ipilimumab providing CTLA-4 blockade, focal radiation was administered to patients who had chemo-refractory metastatic non-small-cell lung cancer. The repertoire was sequenced with immunoSEQ multiplex PCR; TCRdb's copy has only in-frame clones and lacks some. Found here are roughly 71,000 clones, around four fifths of them singletons; the top ten hold around 7.1%. The J segment lost 10 bases and the V segment lost 4 bases, leaving 13 bases of the junction unmatched. Germline V gene sequence: CDR1 SGHKS, CDR2 YYEKEE (reference sequence). The CDR3 consists of 14 residues. Of note for this clone: Its antigen is not known.

The chain has TRBV5-5 and TRBJ1-1; 7 nucleotides line up with TRBD1. The clonotype was recovered from a human donor with non-small cell lung cancer who had a complete response to radiotherapy plus ipilimumab. This sample comprised peripheral blood, obtained from a patient treated with radiotherapy plus ipilimumab. The CDR3 DNA follows: TGTGCCAGCAGCAAGGAGGGGGCTCCCGAGGGAGCTTTCTTT. Amino acid sequence: CASSKEGAPEGAFF.